This TCR beta chain was captured in a study of cytomegalovirus exposure and HLA in healthy donors. The CDR3 consists of 13 residues. Germline-derived CDR1 and CDR2 are MNHEY and SMNVEV (reference sequence). V lost 6 bases to trimming and J lost 3 bases; unmatched junction nucleotides: 5. It was with 60 Vbeta and 13 Jbeta primers that the PCR ran. Repertoires were generated with immunoSEQ multiplex PCR, while TCRdb's copy carries only in-frame clones and drops some. The sample lists 95,000 to 150,000 clones; around three quarters were seen once. Note on this clone: Antigen unknown.

Broader study findings: TCR beta chains numbering 164 were designated cytomegalovirus-associated.

This clonotype was sampled from a woman younger than 45 in good health and CMV-seropositive. V is TRBV27 and J is TRBJ2-7, with 7 bases aligning to TRBD2. Sequencing was done on a sample of PBMCs. CDR3 sequence reads: CASRAGLFYEQYF. In DNA form, the CDR3 reads TGTGCCAGCAGAGCGGGACTCTTCTACGAGCAGTACTTC.